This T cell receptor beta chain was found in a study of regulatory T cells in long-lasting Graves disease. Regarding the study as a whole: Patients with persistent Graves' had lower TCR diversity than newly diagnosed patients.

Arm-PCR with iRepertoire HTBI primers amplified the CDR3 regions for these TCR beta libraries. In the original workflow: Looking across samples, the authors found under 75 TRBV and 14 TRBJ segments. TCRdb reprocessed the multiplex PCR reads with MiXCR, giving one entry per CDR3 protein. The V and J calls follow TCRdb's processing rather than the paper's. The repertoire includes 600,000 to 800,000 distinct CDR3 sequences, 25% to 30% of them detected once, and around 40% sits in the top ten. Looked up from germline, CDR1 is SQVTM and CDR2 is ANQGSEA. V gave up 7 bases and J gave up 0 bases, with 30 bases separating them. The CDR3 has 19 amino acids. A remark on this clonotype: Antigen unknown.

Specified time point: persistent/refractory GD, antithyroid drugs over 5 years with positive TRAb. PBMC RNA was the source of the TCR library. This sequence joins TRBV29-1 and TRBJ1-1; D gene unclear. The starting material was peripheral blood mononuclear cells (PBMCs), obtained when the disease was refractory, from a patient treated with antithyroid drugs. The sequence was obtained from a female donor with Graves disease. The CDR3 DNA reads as TGCAGCGCTCTCGTCCCAGCAGGCAGGCCAGCCCCTTTGAACACTGAAGCTTTCTTT. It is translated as CSALVPAGRPAPLNTEAFF.